This is a list of T cell receptor beta chains from one sample in a study of T cell changes during pregnancy in multiple sclerosis. Repertoires were generated with immunoSEQ multiplex PCR, while TCRdb's copy carries only in-frame clones and drops some. The repertoire includes some 64,000 clones, 90% of them detected once, and about 3.1% sits in the top ten. Specimen: peripheral blood, collected in the first trimester of pregnancy. These receptors were taken from a female donor in good health, enrolled as a control in a pregnancy study. Each CDR3 is given with its conserved first and last residue. D genes are given only for firm matches. Size values are once, few and many counts, or a class for expanded clones, and some rows have none.

-,TRBV15,15,-,TRBJ2-1,TGTGCCACCAGCAGAGATCGGGGGAATTACAATGAGCAGTTCTTC,CATSRDRGNYNEQFF
-,TRBV6-4,13,-,TRBJ2-3,TGTGCCAGCAGTGACTCCGAGAGGGATACGCAGTATTTT,CASSDSERDTQYF
once,TRBV4-3,14,-,TRBJ1-4,TGCGCCAGCAGCCAAGAACCGGGGAATGAAAAACTGTTTTTT,CASSQEPGNEKLFF
few,TRBV9,18,TRBD2,TRBJ2-3,TGTGCCAGCAGCGTAGGGCTCCGACTAGCGGGAGGCACAGATACGCAGTATTTT,CASSVGLRLAGGTDTQYF
-,TRBV19,20,TRBD1,TRBJ1-6,TGTGCCAGTAGTATCCCCACAGGGGGCGCTTTCATCCAGAGGGATTCACCCCTCCACTTT,CASSIPTGGAFIQRDSPLHF
-,TRBV9,15,TRBD2,TRBJ2-5,TGTGCCAGCAGCGCCTCCTGGGGAGGGGAGGAGACCCAGTACTTC,CASSASWGGEETQYF
once,TRBV7-2,16,TRBD1,TRBJ1-2,TGTGCCAGCAGCTTAGTTACAGGGGGCGCGAGCTATGGCTACACCTTC,CASSLVTGGASYGYTF
-,TRBV7-6,15,TRBD2,TRBJ2-3,TGTGCCAGCAGCGAGCTACTAGCGAGCACAGATACGCAGTATTTT,CASSELLASTDTQYF
-,TRBV5-5,16,TRBD1,TRBJ2-5,TGTGCCAGCAGCTTGGGGGGGACAGGGGGTTCAGAGACCCAGTACTTC,CASSLGGTGGSETQYF
-,TRBV9,16,TRBD1,TRBJ2-2,TGTGCCAGCAGCGTAGCTTTGTGGACAGGGACCGGGGAGCTGTTTTTT,CASSVALWTGTGELFF
-,TRBV12-5,14,-,TRBJ2-3,TGTGCTAGTGGTCGACACCTCAGCACAGATACGCAGTATTTT,CASGRHLSTDTQYF
-,TRBV30,12,-,TRBJ2-7,TGTGCCTTCCTCACACAGACCTACGAGCAGTACTTC,CAFLTQTYEQYF
-,TRBV2,15,-,TRBJ2-6,TGTGCCAGCAGCCTGACAGGTGCTGGGGCCAACGTCCTGACTTTC,CASSLTGAGANVLTF
-,TRBV4-3,13,-,TRBJ1-6,TGCGCCAGCAGCCAGACAGGCTCTTCACCCCTCCACTTT,CASSQTGSSPLHF